These T cell receptor beta chains were read from a single sample in a study of T cells after yellow fever vaccination. TCRdb fed the 5' RACE reads into MiXCR, producing one record per CDR3 protein. The sample lists hundreds of thousands of distinct CDR3 sequences, 10% to 15% seen once, with approximately 15% in the top ten. The material sequenced was PBMCs, taken on the day of the yellow fever booster vaccination. The receptor set was obtained from a man between 25 and 39 years old who received the YFV17D yellow fever vaccine. CDR3s include the opening cysteine and the closing phenylalanine or tryptophan. The D gene is left open where the match is weak. A row's size may be missing; if present it is once, few, many or a size class.

clone size	V gene	J gene	D gene	CDR3 protein	CDR3 DNA
NA	TRBV12-3/TRBV12-4	TRBJ2-5	TRBD1	CASRDGTGDAETQYF	TGTGCCAGCAGAGATGGGACAGGGGACGCGGAGACCCAGTACTTC
NA	TRBV4-3	TRBJ1-2	NA	CASSQFESGYTF	TGCGCCAGCAGCCAATTCGAGTCCGGCTACACCTTC
few	TRBV6-2/TRBV6-3	TRBJ2-7	TRBD1	CASSLAGGPEQYF	TGTGCCAGCAGTTTGGCAGGGGGACCCGAGCAGTACTTC
few	TRBV11-2	TRBJ2-1	TRBD2	CASRMTSGRNEQFF	TGTGCCAGCAGGATGACTAGCGGGAGGAATGAGCAGTTCTTC
many	TRBV15	TRBJ2-3	TRBD2	CATSRASGRGTDTQYF	TGTGCCACCAGCAGAGCTAGCGGGAGGGGAACAGATACGCAGTATTTT
few	TRBV3-1	TRBJ2-1	TRBD1	CASSRGGYPNEQFF	TGTGCCAGCAGCCGAGGGGGCTATCCAAATGAGCAGTTCTTC
few	TRBV6-5	TRBJ2-2	NA	CASSYERETNTGELFF	TGTGCCAGCAGTTACGAAAGGGAAACGAACACCGGGGAGCTGTTTTTT
few	TRBV6-1	TRBJ2-7	NA	CASSRGVLSYEQYF	TGTGCCAGCAGCCGAGGGGTCTTATCCTACGAGCAGTACTTC
many	TRBV11-2	TRBJ2-1	NA	CASSQGRYNEQFF	TGTGCCAGCAGCCAAGGGAGATACAATGAGCAGTTCTTC
few	TRBV19	TRBJ1-5	NA	CASSIARGGDQPQHF	TGTGCCAGTAGTATCGCCAGGGGAGGCGATCAGCCCCAGCATTTT
NA	TRBV20-1	TRBJ2-7	TRBD1	CSARKGQGNYEQYF	TGCAGTGCTAGAAAGGGACAGGGAAACTACGAGCAGTACTTC
few	TRBV29-1	TRBJ1-1	NA	CSVELNTEAFF	TGCAGCGTTGAACTGAACACTGAAGCTTTCTTT
NA	TRBV4-3	TRBJ2-3	NA	CASSRLGTADTQYF	TGCGCCAGCAGCCGGCTAGGGACCGCAGATACGCAGTATTTT
few	TRBV4-3	TRBJ2-1	TRBD2	CASSQALPTSASSYNEQFF	TGCGCCAGCAGCCAAGCCCTACCAACTAGCGCCAGCTCCTACAATGAGCAGTTCTTC
few	TRBV20-1	TRBJ2-3	TRBD1	CLANRGDTQYF	TGCTTAGCTAACAGGGGGGATACGCAGTATTTT
few	TRBV18	TRBJ2-5	NA	CASSPVYQETQYF	TGTGCCAGCTCACCGGTTTACCAAGAGACCCAGTACTTC
few	TRBV5-1	TRBJ2-5	NA	CASSPDPGTETQYF	TGCGCCAGCAGCCCGGACCCAGGGACGGAGACCCAGTACTTC
NA	TRBV6-6	TRBJ1-1	NA	CASTQNTEAFF	TGTGCCAGCACCCAAAACACTGAAGCTTTCTTT
few	TRBV29-1	TRBJ2-5	TRBD1	CSYRLQGRGETQYF	TGCAGCTACCGGCTACAGGGGCGTGGGGAGACCCAGTACTTC
NA	TRBV6-2/TRBV6-3	TRBJ2-7	NA	CASKRMSYEQYF	TGTGCCAGCAAACGGATGAGTTACGAGCAGTACTTC
many	TRBV29-1	TRBJ2-1	NA	CSVEGGSGAYNEQFF	TGCAGCGTTGAAGGGGGGTCAGGGGCCTACAATGAGCAGTTCTTC
many	TRBV7-6	TRBJ1-3	NA	CASSLEDRGNTIYF	TGTGCCAGCAGCTTAGAGGATCGAGGAAACACCATATATTTT
NA	TRBV4-1	TRBJ2-7	NA	CASSQGRSVAGSSYEQYF	TGCGCCAGCAGCCAAGGAAGGTCGGTGGCGGGGAGCTCCTACGAGCAGTACTTC
NA	TRBV7-8	TRBJ2-1	TRBD1	CARSLGQGANNEQFF	TGTGCCCGCAGCCTCGGACAGGGGGCCAACAATGAGCAGTTCTTC
NA	TRBV7-2	TRBJ1-1	NA	CASSFSMNTEAFF	TGTGCCAGCAGCTTCAGCATGAACACTGAAGCTTTCTTT
many	TRBV3-1	TRBJ2-1	NA	CASSPTVEPKQFF	TGTGCCAGCAGCCCTACGGTCGAACCAAAGCAGTTCTTC
NA	TRBV12-3/TRBV12-4	TRBJ2-2	TRBD1	CASSRRQGTGELFF	TGTGCCAGCAGTAGGAGACAGGGTACCGGGGAGCTGTTTTTT
few	TRBV20-1	TRBJ1-2	NA	CSARDRRGGGRGGGYTF	TGCAGTGCTAGAGATAGGAGGGGGGGCGGCAGGGGTGGTGGCTACACCTTC
NA	TRBV4-1	TRBJ2-3	TRBD2	CASSQDPPASGSTDTQYF	TGCGCCAGCAGCCAAGATCCCCCGGCTAGCGGGAGCACAGATACGCAGTATTTT
NA	TRBV20-1	TRBJ2-2	TRBD2	CSAEIAGGRTGELFF	TGCAGTGCTGAAATAGCGGGAGGACGAACCGGGGAGCTGTTTTTT
few	TRBV18	TRBJ2-1	TRBD1	CASSFGQGQFF	TGTGCCAGCTCATTCGGACAGGGGCAGTTCTTC
NA	TRBV9	TRBJ2-1	TRBD1	CASSPKNRGQGVVRSYNEQFF	TGTGCCAGCAGCCCCAAAAATAGGGGACAGGGGGTTGTGAGATCCTACAATGAGCAGTTCTTC